A selection of T cell receptor beta chains follows, all from one sample in a study of blood T cell repertoires in COVID-19. This table comes from immunoSEQ multiplex PCR, and its TCRdb copy is limited to in-frame clones, with some not included. The sample includes 250,000 to 350,000 clones, 86% seen only once; the top ten take roughly a tenth. Sequenced: PBMCs or T cells enriched from blood (not recorded which). Receptors originate from a woman aged 18-29 years who had recovered from COVID-19. The CDR3 runs from the conserved cysteine through the conserved F or W. A D gene is named only where the DNA matches it firmly. Some rows have no size entry. The others give once, few or many, or a class for an expanded clone.

CDR3 protein	CDR3 DNA	clone size	CDR3 length	J gene	V gene	D gene
CASSWGQNTIYF	TGTGCCAGCAGCTGGGGACAAAACACCATATATTTT	-	12	TRBJ1-3	TRBV5-6	-
CASSGQGQGINYGYTF	TGTGCCAGCAGCGGCCAAGGGCAGGGAATAAACTATGGCTACACCTTC	-	16	TRBJ1-2	TRBV9	-
CATRHGNQPQHF	TGTGCCACCCGACATGGCAATCAGCCCCAGCATTTT	-	12	TRBJ1-5	TRBV25-1	-
CASSPTSYNEQFF	TGTGCCAGCAGCCCGACTAGTTACAATGAGCAGTTCTTC	-	13	TRBJ2-1	TRBV6-5	-
CASSYSGTSGNTIYF	TGTGCCAGCAGTTATTCGGGGACATCTGGAAACACCATATATTTT	-	15	TRBJ1-3	TRBV6-6	-
CASSLGRADTQYF	TGTGCCAGCAGCTTGGGGCGAGCAGATACGCAGTATTTT	-	13	TRBJ2-3	TRBV7-9	-
CASSQAQGEQFF	TGTGCCAGCAGCCAAGCCCAGGGTGAGCAGTTCTTC	-	12	TRBJ2-1	TRBV3-1/TRBV3-2	-
CASSPQRGWNEQFF	TGCGCCAGCAGCCCTCAAAGGGGGTGGAATGAGCAGTTCTTC	-	14	TRBJ2-1	TRBV4-1	-
CASTLRDMTGELFF	TGTGCCAGCACCCTCCGGGACATGACCGGGGAGCTGTTTTTT	once	14	TRBJ2-2	TRBV28	-
CASSEFRGTGTEAFF	TGTGCCAGCAGTGAATTCAGGGGGACGGGGACTGAAGCTTTCTTT	-	15	TRBJ1-1	TRBV25-1	TRBD1
CASSPQGQLDYGYTF	TGTGCCAGTAGTCCGCAGGGACAGTTGGACTATGGCTACACCTTC	-	15	TRBJ1-2	TRBV19	TRBD1
CASSLSPGSTDTQYF	TGTGCCAGCAGCTTGTCCCCGGGGAGCACAGATACGCAGTATTTT	once	15	TRBJ2-3	TRBV5-5	-
CASRGDEQYF	TGTGCCAGCCGGGGGGACGAGCAGTACTTC	few	10	TRBJ2-7	TRBV7-9	TRBD2
CASSTINQGPGNTIYF	TGTGCCAGCTCGACCATAAACCAGGGGCCTGGAAACACCATATATTTT	-	16	TRBJ1-3	TRBV18	-
CSARGGRKAFF	TGCAGTGCTAGAGGGGGCAGGAAAGCTTTCTTT	-	11	TRBJ1-1	TRBV20-1	-
CAISESGGSGETQYF	TGTGCCATCAGTGAGTCAGGGGGTTCGGGGGAGACCCAGTACTTC	-	15	TRBJ2-5	TRBV10-3	-
CATSRAGGPNQPQHF	TGTGCCACCAGCAGAGCAGGGGGCCCCAATCAGCCCCAGCATTTT	-	15	TRBJ1-5	TRBV15	TRBD1
CASLGRAQETQYF	TGTGCCAGCCTGGGGAGGGCCCAAGAGACCCAGTACTTC	-	13	TRBJ2-5	TRBV6-5	TRBD2
CAITSGQGANTIYF	TGTGCCATCACTTCGGGACAGGGGGCCAACACCATATATTTT	once	14	TRBJ1-3	TRBV10-3	TRBD1
CASSRVTLGVGLNTEAFF	TGCGCCAGCAGCCGAGTAACCCTCGGAGTGGGTTTGAACACTGAAGCTTTCTTT	-	18	TRBJ1-1	TRBV4-1	-
CASSFLAGGNEQFF	TGTGCCAGCAGCTTCCTAGCGGGGGGTAATGAGCAGTTCTTC	-	14	TRBJ2-1	TRBV7-3	TRBD2
CAGAAEYTDTQYF	TGTGCCGGGGCGGCGGAGTACACAGATACGCAGTATTTT	-	13	TRBJ2-3	TRBV2	-
CASSPGRGSSYNEQFF	TGTGCCAGCAGCCCGGGGAGGGGGAGCTCCTACAATGAGCAGTTCTTC	-	16	TRBJ2-1	TRBV7-3	-
CASRISSTDTQYF	TGCGCCAGCAGAATATCTAGCACAGATACGCAGTATTTT	-	13	TRBJ2-3	TRBV10-2	-
CASSLGTATYSPLHF	TGTGCCAGCAGCCTAGGGACAGCAACATATTCACCCCTCCACTTT	-	15	TRBJ1-6	TRBV7-6	TRBD1
CASSQDPHESGVMWVRLYNEQFF	TGTGCCAGCAGCCAAGACCCCCACGAGAGCGGTGTCATGTGGGTTCGGCTTTACAATGAGCAGTTCTTC	-	23	TRBJ2-1	TRBV14	-
CASSPSGGGAGYEQYF	TGTGCCAGCAGCCCATCTGGAGGGGGGGCGGGCTACGAGCAGTACTTC	-	16	TRBJ2-7	TRBV9	-
CATSRDGGADTQYF	TGTGCCACCAGCAGAGATGGGGGCGCAGATACGCAGTATTTT	-	14	TRBJ2-3	TRBV15	-
CASSQDNGFEQFF	TGTGCCAGCAGCCAAGATAACGGGTTTGAGCAGTTCTTC	once	13	TRBJ2-1	TRBV4-2	-
CAISGQGVLDYGYTF	TGTGCCATCAGTGGGCAGGGGGTATTGGACTATGGCTACACCTTC	-	15	TRBJ1-2	TRBV10-3	TRBD1
CASSIRQGARGYTF	TGTGCCAGTAGTATCCGACAGGGGGCCAGGGGCTACACCTTC	-	14	TRBJ1-2	TRBV19	TRBD1
CAWDGSGGTDTQYF	TGTGCCTGGGATGGAAGCGGTGGGACAGATACGCAGTATTTT	-	14	TRBJ2-3	TRBV30	-
CASSLAGGQGGAHTDTQYF	TGCGCCAGCAGCTTGGCCGGGGGACAAGGGGGGGCCCACACAGATACGCAGTATTTT	-	19	TRBJ2-3	TRBV5-1	-
CASSQDQEGLLGTDTQYF	TGTGCCAGCAGCCAAGATCAGGAGGGGCTGTTGGGCACAGATACGCAGTATTTT	-	18	TRBJ2-3	TRBV14	-
CASSLQGGLTEAFF	TGCGCCAGCAGCTTACAGGGGGGGTTGACTGAAGCTTTCTTT	-	14	TRBJ1-1	TRBV5-1	TRBD1
CATGGLAGSGRREETQYF	TGTGCCACCGGGGGACTAGCGGGATCGGGCAGAAGGGAAGAGACCCAGTACTTC	-	18	TRBJ2-5	TRBV10-3	TRBD2
CASSSQGVGTGELFF	TGTGCCAGCAGCTCACAAGGGGTAGGGACCGGGGAGCTGTTTTTT	-	15	TRBJ2-2	TRBV7-6	-
CASSFQGLAGGNEQFF	TGTGCCAGCAGTTTTCAGGGTTTGGCAGGGGGCAATGAGCAGTTCTTC	-	16	TRBJ2-1	TRBV28	TRBD1
CASSEWRGMYNEQFF	TGTGCCAGCAGTGAATGGAGGGGTATGTACAATGAGCAGTTCTTC	-	15	TRBJ2-1	TRBV2	-
CASRDRGIEAFF	TGTGCCAGCAGGGACAGGGGCATTGAAGCTTTCTTT	-	12	TRBJ1-1	TRBV6-5	TRBD1
CASSLLEGGYTF	TGTGCCAGCAGTCTCCTAGAGGGTGGCTACACCTTC	-	12	TRBJ1-2	TRBV28	-
CASSTSGGWEQYF	TGTGCCAGTAGTACCTCCGGAGGCTGGGAGCAGTACTTC	-	13	TRBJ2-7	TRBV19	-
CASSHTGAGNQPQHF	TGCGCCAGCAGTCATACAGGGGCCGGCAATCAGCCCCAGCATTTT	-	15	TRBJ1-5	TRBV5-1	TRBD1
CASSQGIVDRNTIYF	TGTGCCAGCAGCCAAGGAATTGTAGATAGAAACACCATATATTTT	-	15	TRBJ1-3	TRBV3-1/TRBV3-2	-
CASSLGLAGEGYEQYF	TGTGCCAGCAGCTTAGGGCTAGCGGGAGAGGGGTACGAGCAGTACTTC	-	16	TRBJ2-7	TRBV7-4	TRBD2
CASSRGLAGLAKYNEQFF	TGTGCCAGCAGCCGTGGACTAGCGGGGCTTGCGAAGTACAATGAGCAGTTCTTC	-	18	TRBJ2-1	TRBV3-1/TRBV3-2	TRBD2
CASSQVPPDAGAYNEQFF	TGCGCCAGCAGCCAAGTCCCCCCAGATGCGGGGGCATACAATGAGCAGTTCTTC	-	18	TRBJ2-1	TRBV4-1	-
CASSRTSPTNTGELFF	TGTGCCAGCAGCCGGACTAGCCCAACGAACACCGGGGAGCTGTTTTTT	-	16	TRBJ2-2	TRBV7-2	TRBD2
CASSTIAGEIGELFF	TGTGCCAGCAGCACAATAGCGGGAGAAATCGGGGAGCTGTTTTTT	-	15	TRBJ2-2	TRBV3-1/TRBV3-2	TRBD2
CASSLGQTGEKLFF	TGTGCCAGCAGCTTAGGACAAACGGGTGAAAAACTGTTTTTT	-	14	TRBJ1-4	TRBV13	-
CASSVGPPGNTIYF	TGTGCCAGCAGCGTAGGGCCCCCTGGAAACACCATATATTTT	-	14	TRBJ1-3	TRBV9	-
CASSDSSVFTGELFF	TGTGCCAGCAGTGACTCGTCGGTCTTCACCGGGGAGCTGTTTTTT	few	15	TRBJ2-2	TRBV6-4	-
CASTPWGGKNTEAFF	TGTGCCAGCACCCCTTGGGGGGGCAAGAACACTGAAGCTTTCTTT	-	15	TRBJ1-1	TRBV6-5	-
CATSDPRRSADTQYF	TGTGCCACCAGTGATCCGCGGCGTTCGGCAGATACGCAGTATTTT	-	15	TRBJ2-3	TRBV24-1	-
CATSDQSRGPQETQYF	TGTGCCACCAGTGACCAAAGCAGGGGTCCCCAAGAGACCCAGTACTTC	-	16	TRBJ2-5	TRBV24-1	-